The 27 T cell receptor beta chains below all came from one sample that was sequenced in a study of blood T cells in healthy people across ages. Alongside a J-beta primer mix, a sample-barcoded 5' primer served in a second PCR lasting roughly 6 to 11 cycles. TCRdb reprocessed the 5' RACE reads with MiXCR, giving one entry per CDR3 protein. The profile shows fewer than 900,000 distinct CDR3 sequences, under 40% of them singletons. What was sequenced was blood. The source is a man between 18 and 29 years old in good health.

The CDR3, as DNA: TGTGCCAGCAGCCCAGCCGGGACAGAAAACATTCAGTACTTC. It codes for CASSPAGTENIQYF. The rearrangement links TRBV7-2 to TRBJ2-7, with TRBD1 identical over 7 bases. Near its end, the DNA agrees better with TRBJ2-4, so the J call may be wrong. Per the germline V gene, CDR1 is SGHTA and CDR2 is FQGNSA. The CDR3 is 14 residues long.

The table lists this clonotype with a few counts. The chain is built from TRBV12-3 or TRBV12-4 and TRBJ1-2; TRBD1 agrees at 7 bases. This CDR3 spans 15 amino acids. V trimming: 5 bases; J trimming: 8 bases; junction bases outside the gene matches: 14. CDR3 coding DNA: TGTGCCAGCAGTCCTTCGACAGGGAGGGGTAGAGGCTACACCTTC. Its protein product is CASSPSTGRGRGYTF.

The chain couples TRBV10-3 to TRBJ2-1, with 7 bases matching TRBD2. The J call is in doubt because the DNA end fits TRBJ2-7 better. The CDR3 runs 15 residues. The germline CDR1 and CDR2 sequences are ENHRY and SYGVKD. CDR3 protein: CAISEPSGLYNEQYF. The CDR3 DNA sequence: TGTGCCATCAGTGAGCCTAGCGGACTCTACAATGAGCAGTACTTC.

This clonotype was seen many times. V gene TRBV25-1 combines with J gene TRBJ2-1; D remains unclear. CDR1 MGHDK and CDR2 SYGVNS come from the germline V gene. Deletions cut 3 bases from V and 6 bases from J, with 12 bases between. This CDR3 spans 14 amino acids. Here the CDR3 reads CASSDNMSSNEQFF. The CDR3 DNA reads TGTGCCAGCAGTGATAACATGTCGTCCAATGAGCAGTTCTTC.

This clonotype was seen a handful of times. The chain combines TRBV14 with TRBJ2-2, with TRBD1 identical over 9 bases. The CDR3 covers 16 residues. Germline V lookup: CDR1 SGHDN, CDR2 FVKESK. Trimming removed 4 bases from V and 5 bases from J; junction bases left unmatched: 8. CDR3 DNA: TGTGCCAGCAGCCCCGGGACAGGGCAATTAACCGGGGAGCTGTTTTTT. It encodes CASSPGTGQLTGELFF. The complete variable domain, with remaining parts taken from reference TRBV14 and TRBJ2-2, reads EAGVTQFPSHSVIEKGQTVTLRCDPISGHDNLYWYRRVMGKEIKFLLHFVKESKQDESGMPNNRFLAERTGGTYSTLKVQPAELEDSGVYFCASSPGTGQLTGELFFGEGSRLTVL.

This chain links TRBV12-3 or TRBV12-4 with TRBJ1-4, with 8 bases lining up with TRBD1. The CDR3 spans 14 residues. V gave up 6 bases and J gave up 10 bases; unmatched junction bases: 10. The chain's CDR3 is CASSTGAGGGKLFF. The CDR3 DNA is TGTGCCAGCAGCACCGGGGCAGGGGGCGGAAAACTGTTTTTT.

This clonotype has a handful of counts. The CDR3 sequence is CATSDFGTGLADTQYF. In nucleotides, the CDR3 is TGTGCCACCAGTGATTTCGGGACAGGGTTGGCAGATACGCAGTATTTT. This chain joins TRBV24-1 and TRBJ2-3; 9 bases fit TRBD1. The germline gives CDR1 KGHDR, CDR2 SFDVKD. V lost 1 base, J lost 4 bases, and 5 bases stayed unmatched. The CDR3 covers 16 residues.

This clonotype was observed a handful of times. The rearrangement joins TRBV11-1 to TRBJ2-7, with 15 nucleotides matching TRBD2. Germline V lookup: CDR1 SGHAT, CDR2 FQDESV (reference sequence). The V and J ends lost 4 bases and 6 bases, in that order; junction bases with no gene match: 7. This CDR3 comprises 16 residues. The CDR3 DNA reads TGTGCCAGCAGCTGGACTAGCGGGGGGGCAGTACTCGAGCAGTACTTC. Protein product: CASSWTSGGAVLEQYF. The full variable domain, its missing parts supplied by reference TRBV11-1 and TRBJ2-7, is EAEVAQSPRYKITEKSQAVAFWCDPISGHATLYWYRQILGQGPELLVQFQDESVVDDSQLPKDRFSAERLKGVDSTLKIQPAELGDSAMYLCASSWTSGGAVLEQYFGPGTRLTVT.

This clonotype was counted at least ten times. The genes are TRBV20-1 and TRBJ2-4; tentative D call: TRBD1 (6 bases). The length of the CDR3 is 12 residues. Trimming removed 6 bases from V and 3 bases from J, with 9 bases in between. Germline CDR1 and CDR2: DFQATT and SNEGSKA (reference sequence). CDR3 DNA: TGCAGTGCGGCAGGGGTCAAAAACATTCAGTACTTC. It yields the protein CSAAGVKNIQYF.

In the case of this clonotype: A single base separates this from a much larger clone, so it may be a read error. The V call is TRBV12-3 or TRBV12-4, the J call TRBJ1-2; TRBD1 matches 7 bases. V lost 1 base, J lost 8 bases, and 7 bases stayed unmatched. The CDR3 contains 14 residues. The CDR3 DNA reads TGTGCCAGCAGTTTAGAGGACAGGACCGGAGGCTACACCTTC. It specifies CASSLEDRTGGYTF.

The chain's CDR3 is CASSLGGSWQWTEAFF. The DNA of the CDR3 is TGTGCCAGCAGCTTAGGGGGAAGCTGGCAGTGGACTGAAGCTTTCTTT. The chain links TRBV7-6 to TRBJ1-1; D gene unclear. Trimming pared 1 base from V and 5 bases from J, leaving 17 bases between. The CDR3 spans 16 residues. Germline assignment: CDR1 SGHVS and CDR2 FNYEAQ.

This clonotype was detected only a few times. This chain joins TRBV7-8 and TRBJ1-5, with D possibly being TRBD1 (6 bases). CDR3 size: 14 residues. V was pared by 6 bases and J by 5 bases, with 14 bases between. Germline lookup yields CDR1 SGHVS and CDR2 FQNEAQ. The DNA of the CDR3 is TGTGCCAGCAGTAAGGGGGGGAGGTATCAGCCCCAGCATTTT. This sequence encodes CASSKGGRYQPQHF.

CDR3 sequence (DNA): TGTGCCAGCAGCTTAGCACCTAACCCCGGGCGCTACACCTTC. Translating gives CASSLAPNPGRYTF. J is TRBJ1-2 and V is TRBV7-8; no clear D. The ends were cut back, 0 bases at V and 9 bases at J, with 14 bases in the middle. Germline V gene data show CDR1 as SGHVS and CDR2 as FQNEAQ. The CDR3 extends over 14 amino acids.

This clonotype was detected only a few times. The rearrangement uses TRBV7-2 and TRBJ2-7, with 11 nucleotides matching TRBD1. The CDR3 length is 16 residues. The germline gives CDR1 SGHTA, CDR2 FQGNSA. V lost 0 bases and J lost 6; bases outside the gene matches: 7. The CDR3 sequence is CASSLASPGQGGEQYF. DNA of the CDR3: TGTGCCAGCAGCTTAGCAAGTCCGGGACAGGGGGGCGAGCAGTACTTC. Variable domain in full (rest from reference TRBV7-2 and TRBJ2-7): GAGVSQSPSNKVTEKGKDVELRCDPISGHTALYWYRQSLGQGLEFLIYFQGNSAPDKSGLPSDRFSAERTGGSVSTLTIQRTQQEDSAVYLCASSLASPGQGGEQYFGPGTRLTVT.

The chain uses TRBV29-1 and TRBJ1-1; D gene uncertain. From germline, CDR1 is SQVTM and CDR2 ANQGSEA. The V and J ends lost 4 bases and 1 base respectively, with 10 bases between them. The CDR3 is 13 residues long. In DNA form, the CDR3 reads TGCAGCGTTGTTCCGTGGGAGAACACTGAAGCTTTCTTT. Translating it yields CSVVPWENTEAFF.

The table lists this clonotype with a few counts. The V call is TRBV28, the J call TRBJ2-3; a weak D match, TRBD1 (6 bases). From germline, CDR1 is MDHEN and CDR2 SYDVKM. V lost 7 bases and J lost 1, with 18 bases in between. The length of the CDR3 is 16 residues. CDR3 loop: CASTPHSRGGTDTQYF. For the CDR3, the DNA is TGTGCCAGCACCCCGCACTCCAGGGGAGGCACAGATACGCAGTATTTT.

Comment on this clonotype: Just one base apart from a much larger clone, this may be a read error. The chain uses TRBV6-2 or TRBV6-3 and TRBJ1-1, with TRBD1 matching 9 bases. This CDR3 region has 13 residues. V lost 4 bases to trimming and J lost 4 bases; unmatched junction nucleotides: 1. Per the germline V gene, CDR1 is MNHEY and CDR2 is SVGEGT. DNA of the CDR3: TGTGCCAGCAGTTGGACAGGGGCCACTGAAGCTTTCTTT. It specifies CASSWTGATEAFF.

This clonotype was detected only a few times. The chain has TRBV2 and TRBJ2-7, with 9 bases matching TRBD1. The CDR3 extends over 12 amino acids. Trimming cost V 6 bases and J 6 bases; bases outside gene matches: 3. The V gene's germline CDR1 is SNHLY and CDR2 FYNNEI. CDR3 coding DNA: TGTGCCAGCAGACGGGACAGGGTCGAGCAGTACTTC. Its protein is CASRRDRVEQYF.

This clonotype was seen at least ten times. This sequence joins TRBV10-3 and TRBJ2-1, with D possibly matching TRBD1 (6 bases). Judging by the DNA end, TRBJ2-7 fits better; the J call may be wrong. CDR1 is ENHRY, CDR2 SYGVKD, per germline. The CDR3 extends over 15 amino acids. The CDR3 here is CAIRTRGESYNEQYF. The DNA of the CDR3 is TGTGCCATCAGGACCAGGGGCGAGTCCTACAATGAGCAGTACTTC.

This clonotype was detected many times. The chain links TRBV12-3 or TRBV12-4 to TRBJ1-5; 8 nucleotides align to TRBD1. The CDR3 is 13 amino acids. Unmatched junction bases numbered 4, after V lost 6 bases and J lost 6 bases. The CDR3 reads CASRDREGQPQHF. The CDR3 nucleotides read TGTGCCAGCAGGGACAGGGAGGGTCAGCCCCAGCATTTT.

A word on this clonotype: At one end the junction does not follow the germline gene, possibly because of a read error. The chain is built from TRBV4-3 and TRBJ1-6; unclear D gene. Germline V gene data show CDR1 as LGHNA and CDR2 as YSLEER. The CDR3 loop spans 16 amino acids. The CDR3 spells CTSSQERAADNSPLHF. In DNA form, the CDR3 reads TGCACCAGCAGCCAAGAGAGGGCAGCTGATAATTCACCCCTCCACTTT.

The chain has TRBV4-3 and TRBJ1-3, with D tentatively TRBD1 (6 bases). This CDR3 region has 17 residues. Germline CDR1 and CDR2: LGHNA and YSLEER. V was shortened by 0 bases and J by 4 bases, with 16 bases between the two germline ends. CDR3 sequence (DNA): TGCGCCAGCAGCCAAGAGCCGCGGGGGGGCGAGGGAAACACCATATATTTT. Translation gives CASSQEPRGGEGNTIYF.

The J gene is TRBJ2-2, the V gene TRBV29-1; TRBD1 aligns across 9 bases. V shed 6 bases and J 6 bases; nucleotides not matched to a gene: 8. The germline V gene has CDR1 SQVTM and CDR2 ANQGSEA. This CDR3 region has 14 residues. The CDR3 here is CSVGAGQGSGELFF. The CDR3 DNA reads as TGCAGCGTGGGGGCCGGACAGGGGTCCGGGGAGCTGTTTTTT.

The chain recombines TRBV6-5 with TRBJ2-5; tentative D call: TRBD2 (6 bases). Germline CDR1 reads MNHEY; CDR2 reads SVGAGI. CDR3 size: 14 residues. V was pared by 5 bases and J by 11 bases, with 21 bases between. The CDR3 sequence is CASSPSLSGNEQYF. The CDR3 DNA follows: TGTGCCAGCAGTCCTTCACTTAGCGGAAATGAGCAGTACTTC.

This clonotype was seen a handful of times. This chain links TRBV7-2 with TRBJ2-3; weak D call: TRBD2 (5 bases). Germline V gives CDR1 SGHTA, CDR2 FQGNSA. Trimming cost V 4 bases and J 2 bases, with 13 bases left between them. The CDR3 runs to 15 residues. The CDR3 coding sequence is TGTGCCAGCAGCTCGATGGACTTCCCCACAGATACGCAGTATTTT. Translated: CASSSMDFPTDTQYF. The whole variable domain, remainder taken from reference TRBV7-2 and TRBJ2-3, is GAGVSQSPSNKVTEKGKDVELRCDPISGHTALYWYRQSLGQGLEFLIYFQGNSAPDKSGLPSDRFSAERTGGSVSTLTIQRTQQEDSAVYLCASSSMDFPTDTQYFGPGTRLTVL.

This chain uses TRBV5-1 with TRBJ1-6, with D maybe TRBD1 (5 bases). Trimming shortened V by 0 bases and J by 6 bases, and 10 bases separated the two germline ends. From germline, CDR1 is SGHRS and CDR2 YFSETQ. This CDR3 spans 15 amino acids. The CDR3 loop reads CASSLEGPSNSPLHF. CDR3 coding DNA: TGCGCCAGCAGCTTGGAGGGACCGTCTAATTCACCCCTCCACTTT.

This clonotype occurred a few times. V gene TRBV6-6 combines with J gene TRBJ2-3; D is possibly TRBD1 or TRBD2 (5 bases each). CDR3 length equals 15 residues. Germline CDR1 reads MNHNY; CDR2 reads SVGAGI (reference sequence). Trimming took 10 bases from V and 4 from J, leaving 21 bases between them. CDR3 region: CATAPPRGAADTQYF. For the CDR3, the DNA is TGTGCCACCGCCCCTCCTCGAGGGGCGGCAGATACGCAGTATTTT.